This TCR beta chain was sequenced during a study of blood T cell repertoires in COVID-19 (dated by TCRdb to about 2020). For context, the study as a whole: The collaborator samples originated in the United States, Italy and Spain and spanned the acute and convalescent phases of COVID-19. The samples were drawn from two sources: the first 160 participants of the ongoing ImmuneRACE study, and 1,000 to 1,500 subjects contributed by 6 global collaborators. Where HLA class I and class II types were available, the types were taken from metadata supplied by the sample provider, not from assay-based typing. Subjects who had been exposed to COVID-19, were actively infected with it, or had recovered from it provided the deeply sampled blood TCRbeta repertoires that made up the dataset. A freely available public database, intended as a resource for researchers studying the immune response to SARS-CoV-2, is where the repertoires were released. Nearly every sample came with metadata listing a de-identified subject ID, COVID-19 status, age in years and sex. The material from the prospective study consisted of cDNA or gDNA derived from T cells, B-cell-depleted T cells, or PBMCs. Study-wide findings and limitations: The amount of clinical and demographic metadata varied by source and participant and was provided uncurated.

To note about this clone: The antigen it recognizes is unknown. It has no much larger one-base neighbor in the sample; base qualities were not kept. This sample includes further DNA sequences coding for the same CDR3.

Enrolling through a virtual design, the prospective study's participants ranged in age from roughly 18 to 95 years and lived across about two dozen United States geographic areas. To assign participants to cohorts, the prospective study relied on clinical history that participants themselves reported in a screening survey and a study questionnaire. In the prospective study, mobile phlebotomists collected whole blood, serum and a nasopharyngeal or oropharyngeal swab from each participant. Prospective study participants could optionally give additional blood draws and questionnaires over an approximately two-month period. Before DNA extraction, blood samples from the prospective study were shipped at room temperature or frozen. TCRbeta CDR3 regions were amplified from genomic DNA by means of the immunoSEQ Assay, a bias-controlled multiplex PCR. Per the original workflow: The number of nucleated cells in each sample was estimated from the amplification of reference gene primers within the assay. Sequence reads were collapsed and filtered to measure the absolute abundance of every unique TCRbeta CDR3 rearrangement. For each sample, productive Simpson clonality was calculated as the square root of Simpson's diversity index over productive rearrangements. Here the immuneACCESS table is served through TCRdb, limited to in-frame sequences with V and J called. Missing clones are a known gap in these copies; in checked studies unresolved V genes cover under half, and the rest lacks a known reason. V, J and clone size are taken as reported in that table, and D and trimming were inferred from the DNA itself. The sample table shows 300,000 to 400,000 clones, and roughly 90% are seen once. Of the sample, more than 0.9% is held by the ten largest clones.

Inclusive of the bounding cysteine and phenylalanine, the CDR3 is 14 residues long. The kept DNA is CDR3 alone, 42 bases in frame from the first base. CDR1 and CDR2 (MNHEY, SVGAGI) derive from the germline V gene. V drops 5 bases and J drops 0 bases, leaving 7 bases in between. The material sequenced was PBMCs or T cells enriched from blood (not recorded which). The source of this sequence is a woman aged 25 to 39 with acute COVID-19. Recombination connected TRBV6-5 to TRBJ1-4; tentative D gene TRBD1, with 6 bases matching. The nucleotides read TGTGCCAGCAGTAGGACAGCAACTAATGAAAAACTGTTTTTT. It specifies CASSRTATNEKLFF.